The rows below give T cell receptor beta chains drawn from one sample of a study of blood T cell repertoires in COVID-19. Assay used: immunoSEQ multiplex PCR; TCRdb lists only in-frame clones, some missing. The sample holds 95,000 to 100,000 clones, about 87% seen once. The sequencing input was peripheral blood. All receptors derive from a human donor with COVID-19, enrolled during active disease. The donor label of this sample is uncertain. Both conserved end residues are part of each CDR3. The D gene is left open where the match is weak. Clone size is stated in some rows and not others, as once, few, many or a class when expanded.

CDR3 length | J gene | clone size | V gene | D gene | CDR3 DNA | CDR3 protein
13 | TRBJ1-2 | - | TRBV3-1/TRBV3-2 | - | TGTGCCAGCAGCCTAAGACAGAACTATGGCTACACCTTC | CASSLRQNYGYTF
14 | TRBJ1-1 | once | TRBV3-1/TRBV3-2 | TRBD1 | TGTGCCAGCAGCGTCGGGACAGCGAACACTGAAGCTTTCTTT | CASSVGTANTEAFF
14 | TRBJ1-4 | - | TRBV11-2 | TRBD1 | TGTGCCAGCAGCTTAGGAGGGGGCGAAGAAAAACTGTTTTTT | CASSLGGGEEKLFF
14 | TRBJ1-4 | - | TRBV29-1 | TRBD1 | TGCAGCGTTGAAATCGCAGGGGGTAGTGAAAAACTGTTTTTT | CSVEIAGGSEKLFF
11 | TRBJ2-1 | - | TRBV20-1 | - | TGCAGTGCTAGAGATCTATCTACTCCGTTCTTC | CSARDLSTPFF
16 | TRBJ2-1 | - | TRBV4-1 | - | TGCGCCAGCAGCCAAAATCCTAGCAGCTCCTACAATGAGCAGTTCTTC | CASSQNPSSSYNEQFF
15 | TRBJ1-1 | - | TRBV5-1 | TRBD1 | TGCGCCAGCAGCTTGGATGGTACAGGGGAGACTGAAGCTTTCTTT | CASSLDGTGETEAFF
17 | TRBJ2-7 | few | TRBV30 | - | TGTGCCTGGAGCGGTGTTGGGGGCAGGTTCTCGATAGGGGAGCAGTACTTC | CAWSGVGGRFSIGEQYF
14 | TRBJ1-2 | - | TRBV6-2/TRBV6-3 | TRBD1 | TGTGCCAGCAGTCTCGGGACAGGGGGAAATGGCTACACCTTC | CASSLGTGGNGYTF
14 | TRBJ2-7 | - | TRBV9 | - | TGTGCCAGCAGCGTATCCCCCCTCTCCTACGAGCAGTACTTC | CASSVSPLSYEQYF
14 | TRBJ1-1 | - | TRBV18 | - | TGTGCCAGCTCACCATCAGGGATAGGGACTGAAGCTTTCTTT | CASSPSGIGTEAFF
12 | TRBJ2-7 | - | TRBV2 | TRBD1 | TGTGCCAGCAGCGCGACAGGGGGGCAGCAGTACTTC | CASSATGGQQYF
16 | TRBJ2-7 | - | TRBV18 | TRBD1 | TGTGCCAGCTCACCACCTAGAGGACAGGAGCCCTACGAGCAGTACTTC | CASSPPRGQEPYEQYF
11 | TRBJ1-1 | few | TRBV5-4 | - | TGTGCCAGCAGCTCTGACACTGAAGCTTTCTTT | CASSSDTEAFF
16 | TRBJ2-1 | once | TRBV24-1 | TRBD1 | TGTGCCACCAGTGTCCCGACAGGGAGCTCCTACAATGAGCAGTTCTTC | CATSVPTGSSYNEQFF
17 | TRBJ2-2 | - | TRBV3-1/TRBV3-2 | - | TGTGCCAGCAGCCAAGTTCGGGTTCCCCAGGGCACCGGGGAGCTGTTTTTT | CASSQVRVPQGTGELFF
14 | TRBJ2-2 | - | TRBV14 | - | TGTGCCAGCAGCCAAGGACTTTGGGTAGGGGAGCTGTTTTTT | CASSQGLWVGELFF
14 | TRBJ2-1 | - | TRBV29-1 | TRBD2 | TGCAGCGTTGCGGGACTAGCGGGAGAGGATGAGCAGTTCTTC | CSVAGLAGEDEQFF
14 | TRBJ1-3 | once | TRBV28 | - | TGTGCCAGCAGTGCCCCGGGAGCTGGAAACACCATATATTTT | CASSAPGAGNTIYF
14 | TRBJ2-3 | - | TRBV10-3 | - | TGTGCCATCAGCGACGGTGAGGGTACAGATACGCAGTATTTT | CAISDGEGTDTQYF
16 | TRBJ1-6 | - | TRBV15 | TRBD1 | TGTGCCACCAGCAGAGAGTTTGACAGGGCAGGATCACCCCTCCACTTT | CATSREFDRAGSPLHF
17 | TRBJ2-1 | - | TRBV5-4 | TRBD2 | TGTGCCAGCAGCCCGGCCGGGGCGGCGGGAGGGGGTAATGAGCAGTTCTTC | CASSPAGAAGGGNEQFF
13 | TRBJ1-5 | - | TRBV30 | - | TGTGCCTGGAGTGAGTCAGGGTATCAGCCCCAGCATTTT | CAWSESGYQPQHF
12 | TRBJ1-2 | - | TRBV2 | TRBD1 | TGTGCCAGCCACCGGGACAGGGACGGCTACACCTTC | CASHRDRDGYTF
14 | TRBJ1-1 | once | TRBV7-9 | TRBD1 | TGTGCCAGCAGCGGAGACAGGGGTAACACTGAAGCTTTCTTT | CASSGDRGNTEAFF
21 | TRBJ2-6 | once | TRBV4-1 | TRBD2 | TGCGCCAGCAGCCAAGATCCCGCGGGGGGACCAAGAGACTCTGGGGCCAACGTCCTGACTTTC | CASSQDPAGGPRDSGANVLTF
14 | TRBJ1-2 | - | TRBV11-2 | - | TGTGCCAGCAGCTTAATTGGCAGGGAGGCTGGCTACACCTTC | CASSLIGREAGYTF
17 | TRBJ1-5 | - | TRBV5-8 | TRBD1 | TGTGCCAGCAGCTCCAGGACAGGGGTTGGGAGCAATCAGCCCCAGCATTTT | CASSSRTGVGSNQPQHF
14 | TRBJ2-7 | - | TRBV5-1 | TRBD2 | TGCGCCAGCAGCTTACCAGCGGGAGACGCCGAGCAGTACTTC | CASSLPAGDAEQYF
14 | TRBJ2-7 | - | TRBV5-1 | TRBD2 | TGCGCCAGCAGGGGGACTAGCGGCACCTACGAGCAGTACTTC | CASRGTSGTYEQYF
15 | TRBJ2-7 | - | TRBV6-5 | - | TGTGCCAGCAGTTACTCCGGGGGGCCAGCCTACGAGCAGTACTTC | CASSYSGGPAYEQYF
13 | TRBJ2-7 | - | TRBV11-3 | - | TGTGCCAGCAGCTTAGGACAGAAGTACGAGCAGTACTTC | CASSLGQKYEQYF
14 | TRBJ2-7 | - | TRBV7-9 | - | TGTGCCAGCAGCCCCGGGGGGCCAGACCACGAGCAGTACTTC | CASSPGGPDHEQYF
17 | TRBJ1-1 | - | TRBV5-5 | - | TGTGCCAGCAGCTTGGTGGCAGGGCCAATTCCGAACACTGAAGCTTTCTTT | CASSLVAGPIPNTEAFF
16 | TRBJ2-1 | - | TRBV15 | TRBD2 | TGTGCCACCAGCAGAGGGGTAGCGGGGGAATTAAGTGAGCAGTTCTTC | CATSRGVAGELSEQFF
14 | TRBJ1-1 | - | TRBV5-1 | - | TGCGCCAGCAGCTTGGTGGGAGTTGAGACTGAAGCTTTCTTT | CASSLVGVETEAFF
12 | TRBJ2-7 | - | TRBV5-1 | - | TGCGCCAGCAGCTTGCCCCCTTACGAGCAGTACTTC | CASSLPPYEQYF
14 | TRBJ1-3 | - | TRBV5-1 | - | TGCGCCAGCAGCCCGGCGGAGGAAGGAAACACCATATATTTT | CASSPAEEGNTIYF
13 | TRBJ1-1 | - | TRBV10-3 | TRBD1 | TGTGCCACTGGAGGGACAGAAGGTTCTGAAGCTTTCTTT | CATGGTEGSEAFF